This TCR beta chain emerged from a study of cytomegalovirus exposure and HLA in healthy donors. Trimming at V came to 5 bases and at J to 9 bases, leaving 15 bases not matched to a gene. Looked up from germline, CDR1 is LNHDA and CDR2 is SQIVND (reference sequence). The CDR3 has 16 residues. 60 Vbeta and 13 Jbeta primers were used in PCR. Assay: immunoSEQ multiplex PCR; the TCRdb copy retains only in-frame clones and omits some. The profile shows roughly 110,000 clones, roughly 77% of them singletons. The rearrangement joins TRBV19 to TRBJ2-1; 8 bases align to TRBD1. Sequenced material: PBMCs. This TCR was recovered from a man in his forties or fifties in good health and CMV-seronegative. The CDR3 region has the DNA TGTGCCAGTAGTCCAACCTCCGGGACAGGCCTTACTGAGCAGTTCTTC. It specifies CASSPTSGTGLTEQFF.